The sequence of this T cell receptor beta chain was determined in a study of blood T cell repertoires in COVID-19. Study details: COVID-19 samples collected from the United States, Italy and Spain covered acute and convalescent phases. In each case, the material was cDNA or gDNA derived from T cells, B-cell-depleted T cells, or PBMCs.

The assay was immunoSEQ multiplex PCR, and TCRdb's table has in-frame clones only and misses some. The profile shows fewer than 250,000 clones, over 65% of them singletons. V shed 3 bases and J 4 bases; nucleotides not matched to a gene: 6. The germline CDR1 and CDR2 sequences are LGHDT and YNNKEL (reference sequence). This CDR3 comprises 15 residues. Sequencing input: peripheral blood. The clonotype was recovered from a woman between 70 and 85 years old with active or convalescent COVID-19. J is TRBJ2-5 and V is TRBV3-1 (or the pseudogene TRBV3-2); 9 bases are a match to TRBD1. The DNA of the CDR3 is TGTGCCAGCAGCCAGGGACAGGGCTTAGGAGAGACCCAGTACTTC. Translating gives CASSQGQGLGETQYF.